This T cell receptor (beta chain) comes out of a study of blood T cell repertoires in COVID-19. Study details: Acute and convalescent COVID-19 samples came from the United States, Italy and Spain. In each case, the material was cDNA or gDNA derived from T cells, B-cell-depleted T cells, or PBMCs.

Study processing details: Reference gene primer amplification in the assay estimated nucleated cell counts. Clones were sequenced by immunoSEQ multiplex PCR, and TCRdb holds only the in-frame ones, with some missing. V and J calls and clone size are copied from that table; D and trimming were computed from the DNA. The sample contains 150,000 to 250,000 clones, around four fifths of which appear only once. From germline, CDR1 is MNHEY and CDR2 SVGAGI. Germline trimming cut 6 bases from V and 4 bases from J; bases unmatched to any gene: 8. The CDR3 is 14 amino acids. This chain connects TRBV6-5 to TRBJ1-2; TRBD1 matches at 7 bases. This receptor was obtained from a human donor with acute or convalescent COVID-19. The donor label of this sample is uncertain. Material for sequencing was peripheral blood. The CDR3 here is CASSRSRDSYGYTF. CDR3 DNA: TGTGCCAGCAGCCGTTCACGGGACAGCTATGGCTACACCTTC.